This TCR beta chain was captured by sequencing in a study of cytomegalovirus exposure and HLA in healthy donors. V lost 7 bases and J lost 5, with 11 bases in between. In germline, CDR1 is MDHEN, CDR2 SYDVKM. This CDR3 is 12 amino acids long. Study-wide findings and caveats: Subsequent analysis showed first-cohort TCR clusters tending to co-occur in 95 to 150 validation repertoires.

Libraries were prepared by immunoSEQ multiplex PCR; TCRdb keeps only in-frame clonotypes and omits some of them. The sample lists 160,000 or so clones, more than 75% occurring once. This clone was observed a handful of times. Its antigen is as yet unknown. The donors were in the roughly 130-subject validation cohort; that cohort was separate from the 666-subject first cohort. The sequence was obtained from a man younger than 30 in good health and CMV-seronegative. The V gene is TRBV28, the J gene TRBJ1-2, with D perhaps TRBD1 (5 bases). The specimen was PBMCs. CDR3: CASTATGYGYTF. CDR3 bases: TGTGCCAGCACGGCCACAGGTTATGGCTACACCTTC.